The T cell receptor beta chain under discussion was sequenced for a study of blood T cell repertoires in COVID-19. Two negative PCRs, clearance, or symptom resolution were required of recovered Cohort 3 donors. Generated by immunoSEQ multiplex PCR, the TCRdb table keeps only in-frame clones and is missing some. The table includes 150,000 or so clones, about 75% detected once. This CDR3 region has 13 residues. Trimming took 6 bases from V and 7 from J; bases not matched to a gene: 6. The sample comprised PBMCs or T cells enriched from blood (not recorded which). V gene TRBV12-3 or TRBV12-4 combines with J gene TRBJ2-1; 7 bases are a match to TRBD1. This receptor was obtained from a woman in her 50s who had recovered from COVID-19. This CDR3 reads CASRSDRANEQFF. The CDR3 DNA reads TGTGCCAGCAGGTCCGACAGGGCTAATGAGCAGTTCTTC.